This record looks at one T cell receptor beta chain sequence and its context. V was cut by 3 bases and J by 0 bases, with 5 bases left in between. The CDR3 sequence is 14 residues long. Germline values: CDR1 SGHTA, CDR2 FQGNSA. These data belong to a study of technical replicates of blood from a handful of donors. Some clones are missing from TCRdb's copy, which holds only in-frame ones; the method was immunoSEQ multiplex PCR. The sample carries 80,000 to 95,000 clones, 90% to 96% recorded once. V gene TRBV7-2 combines with J gene TRBJ2-2; no clear D gene. The TCR originated in a human donor in good health. Sequencing used T cells isolated from PBMCs. The CDR3 region is CASSLSSNTGELFF. Written as DNA, the CDR3 is TGTGCCAGCAGCTTGTCCTCGAACACCGGGGAGCTGTTTTTT.